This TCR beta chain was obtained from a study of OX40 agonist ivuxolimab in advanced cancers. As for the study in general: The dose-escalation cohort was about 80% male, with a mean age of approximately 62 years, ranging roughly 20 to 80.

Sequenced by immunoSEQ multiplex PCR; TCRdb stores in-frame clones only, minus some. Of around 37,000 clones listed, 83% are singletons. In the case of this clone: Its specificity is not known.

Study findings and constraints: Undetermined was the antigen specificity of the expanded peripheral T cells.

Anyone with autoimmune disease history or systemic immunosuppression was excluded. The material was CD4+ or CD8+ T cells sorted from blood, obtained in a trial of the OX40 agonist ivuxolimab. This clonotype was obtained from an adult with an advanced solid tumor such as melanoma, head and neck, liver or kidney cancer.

CDR3 region: CASSHNLGGTEAFF. CDR3 sequence (DNA): TGTGCCAGCAGTCATAACCTCGGGGGAACTGAAGCTTTCTTT. The chain has TRBV27 and TRBJ1-1; D is possibly TRBD1 (5 bases). The V gene lost 5 bases and the J gene lost 5 bases, with 15 bases spanning the gap. The germline V gene has CDR1 MNHEY and CDR2 SMNVEV (reference sequence). This CDR3 has 14 amino acids.